Sequencing of this T cell receptor beta chain was carried out in a study of cytomegalovirus exposure and HLA in healthy donors. Study as a whole: HLA-typed donors were the source of 82 million or so unique TCRs, which an early data release held. Study-wide findings and caveats: Specific recognition of CMV antigens was confirmed in vitro for three chains (all CMV-associated). The authors listed around 150 TCR beta chains as cytomegalovirus-associated. By HLA locus, TCR association rates varied in a later analysis, with DRB1 showing the most and HLA-C the fewest.

This clone appeared a single time. The target antigen is unknown. The study ran its PCR with 60 Vbeta and 13 Jbeta primers. Profiled with immunoSEQ multiplex PCR; TCRdb holds only in-frame clones, not every one. Of 200,000 or so clones listed, approximately 78% are singletons. The CDR3 runs 11 residues. This TCR came from a woman aged 50 to 65 in good health and CMV-seropositive. The specimen was PBMCs. This sequence joins TRBV21-1 and TRBJ1-1. TRBV21-1 is given as a pseudogene. The CDR3 region is CASSTTLGGVF. CDR3 coding DNA: TGTGCCAGCAGCACCACCCTGGGCGGGGTCTTT.